This passage covers 2 T cell receptor beta chains from one sample sequenced in a study of blood T cell repertoires in COVID-19. Generated by immunoSEQ multiplex PCR, the TCRdb table keeps only in-frame clones and is missing some. The sample has under 300,000 clones, roughly 87% seen once; the top ten hold 0.8% to 1%. Sequencing input: PBMCs or T cells enriched from blood (not recorded which). All receptors come from a woman aged 25-40 years who had recovered from COVID-19.

V gene TRBV10-3 combines with J gene TRBJ2-7; 12 bases align to TRBD2. From germline, CDR1 is ENHRY and CDR2 SYGVKD. CDR3 size: 15 residues. The ends lost 6 bases at V and 1 base at J; junction bases unmatched: 4. The CDR3 nucleotides read TGTGCCATCAGAATTGGACTAGCGGGGTCCTACGAGCAGTACTTC. The encoded protein is CAIRIGLAGSYEQYF.

The V gene is TRBV7-2, the J gene TRBJ1-1; weak D call: TRBD1 (6 bases). Trimming cost V 1 base and J 3 bases, with 24 bases left between them. Germline assignment: CDR1 SGHTA and CDR2 FQGNSA. The CDR3 is 19 amino acids. The CDR3 is CASSLGTTGSLRVDTEAFF. Written as DNA, the CDR3 is TGTGCCAGCAGCTTAGGCACAACAGGGTCTCTTCGGGTGGACACTGAAGCTTTCTTT.